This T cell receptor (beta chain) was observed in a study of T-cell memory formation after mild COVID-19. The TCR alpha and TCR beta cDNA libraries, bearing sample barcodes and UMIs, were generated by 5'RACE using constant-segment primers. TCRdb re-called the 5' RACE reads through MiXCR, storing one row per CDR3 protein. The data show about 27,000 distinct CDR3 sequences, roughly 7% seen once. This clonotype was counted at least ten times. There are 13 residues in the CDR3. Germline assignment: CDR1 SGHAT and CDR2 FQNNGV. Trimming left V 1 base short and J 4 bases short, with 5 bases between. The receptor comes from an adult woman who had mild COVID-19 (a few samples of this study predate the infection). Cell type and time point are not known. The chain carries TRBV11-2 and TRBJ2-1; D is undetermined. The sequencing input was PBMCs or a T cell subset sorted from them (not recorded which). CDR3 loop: CASSLVTYNEQFF. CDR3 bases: TGTGCCAGCAGCTTAGTCACTTACAATGAGCAGTTCTTC.